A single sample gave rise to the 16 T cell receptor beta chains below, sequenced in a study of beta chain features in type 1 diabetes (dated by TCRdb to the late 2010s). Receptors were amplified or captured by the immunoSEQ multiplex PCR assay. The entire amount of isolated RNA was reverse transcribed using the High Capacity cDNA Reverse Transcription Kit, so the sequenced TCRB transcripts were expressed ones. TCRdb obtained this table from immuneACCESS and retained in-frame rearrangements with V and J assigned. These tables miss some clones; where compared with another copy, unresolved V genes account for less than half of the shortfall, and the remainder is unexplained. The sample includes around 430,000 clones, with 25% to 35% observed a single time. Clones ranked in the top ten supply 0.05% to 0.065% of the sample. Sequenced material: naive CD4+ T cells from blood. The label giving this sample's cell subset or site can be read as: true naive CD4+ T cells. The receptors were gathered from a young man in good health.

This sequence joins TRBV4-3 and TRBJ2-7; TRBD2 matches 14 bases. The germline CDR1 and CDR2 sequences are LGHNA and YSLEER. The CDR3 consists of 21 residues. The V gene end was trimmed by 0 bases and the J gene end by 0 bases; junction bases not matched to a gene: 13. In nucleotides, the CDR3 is TGCGCCAGCAGCCAAGACTTCTCGGGACTAGCGGGAGTAAAGTCCTCCTACGAGCAGTACTTC. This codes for CASSQDFSGLAGVKSSYEQYF.

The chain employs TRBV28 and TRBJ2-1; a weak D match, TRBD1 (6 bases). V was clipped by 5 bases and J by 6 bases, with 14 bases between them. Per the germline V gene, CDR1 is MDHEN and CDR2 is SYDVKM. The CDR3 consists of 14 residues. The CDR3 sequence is CASSTNRDFNEQFF. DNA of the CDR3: TGTGCCAGCAGTACGAACAGGGATTTCAATGAGCAGTTCTTC. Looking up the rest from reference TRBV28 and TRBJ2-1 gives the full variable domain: DVKVTQSSRYLVKRTGEKVFLECVQDMDHENMFWYRQDPGLGLRLIYFSYDVKMKEKGDIPEGYSVSREKKERFSLILESASTNQTSMYLCASSTNRDFNEQFFGPGTRLTVL.

In nucleotides, the CDR3 is TGTGCCTGGAGTGTACTAAGGACAGGGGTAGCCGAGCAGTACTTC. Translated, it gives CAWSVLRTGVAEQYF. This sequence joins TRBV30 and TRBJ2-7; 9 bases map to TRBD1. Germline trimming cut 0 bases from V and 6 bases from J; bases unmatched to any gene: 9. This CDR3 spans 15 amino acids. Germline-derived CDR1 and CDR2 are GTSNPN and SVGIG (reference sequence).

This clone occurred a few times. CDR3 bases: TGTGCCAGCAGCTTAGAAGGACAGATCTACAATGAGCAGTTCTTC. Translating gives CASSLEGQIYNEQFF. The V gene is TRBV7-9, the J gene TRBJ2-1; D is perhaps TRBD1 (6 bases). Germline CDR1 reads SEHNR; CDR2 reads FQNEAQ (reference sequence). Trimming cost V 1 base and J 3 bases, with 10 bases left between them. This CDR3 is 15 amino acids long.

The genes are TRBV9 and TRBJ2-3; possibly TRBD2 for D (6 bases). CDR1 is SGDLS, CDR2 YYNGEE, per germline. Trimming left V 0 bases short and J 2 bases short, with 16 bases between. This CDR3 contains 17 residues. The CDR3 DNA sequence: TGTGCCAGCAGCGTAGGTGTGGGATCGGGGGACACAGATACGCAGTATTTT. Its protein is CASSVGVGSGDTDTQYF.

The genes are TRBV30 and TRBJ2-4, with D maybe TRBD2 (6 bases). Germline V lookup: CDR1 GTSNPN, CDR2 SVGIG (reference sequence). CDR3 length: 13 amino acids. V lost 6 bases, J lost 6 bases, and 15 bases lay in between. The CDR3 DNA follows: TGTGCCTGCCGCCCCTTCGGGAGAAACATTCAGTACTTC. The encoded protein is CACRPFGRNIQYF.

CDR3 region: CASSDVDEQYF. The CDR3 nucleotides read TGTGCCAGCAGTGACGTAGACGAGCAGTACTTC. The rearrangement links TRBV2 to TRBJ2-7; D remains ambiguous. This CDR3 is 11 amino acids long. The V end lost 3 bases, the J end lost 5 bases, and 5 bases lay between the germline ends. Germline CDR1 SNHLY, CDR2 FYNNEI.

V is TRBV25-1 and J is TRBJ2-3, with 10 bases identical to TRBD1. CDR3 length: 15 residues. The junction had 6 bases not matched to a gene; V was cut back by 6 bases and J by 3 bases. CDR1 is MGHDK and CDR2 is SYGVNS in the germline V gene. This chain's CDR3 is CASSRQGALTDTQYF. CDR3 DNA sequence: TGTGCCAGCAGCCGACAGGGGGCACTGACAGATACGCAGTATTTT.

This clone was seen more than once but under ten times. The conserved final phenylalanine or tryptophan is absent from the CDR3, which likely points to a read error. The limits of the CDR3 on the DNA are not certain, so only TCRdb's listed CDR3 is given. The CDR3 protein is CASSKGGRGGL. The chain carries TRBV21-1 and TRBJ2-7; the table calls TRBD1, which could not be checked here. TRBV21-1 is termed a pseudogene. The CDR3 sequence runs 11 residues, both termini included.

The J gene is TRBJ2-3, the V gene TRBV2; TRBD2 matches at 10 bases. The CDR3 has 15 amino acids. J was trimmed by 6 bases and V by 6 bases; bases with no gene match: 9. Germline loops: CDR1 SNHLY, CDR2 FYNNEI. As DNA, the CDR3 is TGTGCCAGCAGGGGAGCTAGCGGGAGCGCGGATACGCAGTATTTT. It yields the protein CASRGASGSADTQYF.

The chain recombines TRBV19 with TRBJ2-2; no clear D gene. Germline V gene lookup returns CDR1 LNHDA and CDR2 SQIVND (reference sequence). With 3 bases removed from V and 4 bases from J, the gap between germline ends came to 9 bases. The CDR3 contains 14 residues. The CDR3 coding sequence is TGTGCCAGTAGTATCTTGGCCAGCACCGGGGAGCTGTTTTTT. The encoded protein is CASSILASTGELFF.

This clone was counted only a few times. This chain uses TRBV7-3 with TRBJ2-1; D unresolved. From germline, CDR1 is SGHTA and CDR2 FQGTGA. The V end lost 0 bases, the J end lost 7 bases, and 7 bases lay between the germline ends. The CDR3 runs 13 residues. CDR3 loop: CASSLTGFNEQFF. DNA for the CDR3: TGTGCCAGCAGCTTAACAGGTTTTAATGAGCAGTTCTTC.

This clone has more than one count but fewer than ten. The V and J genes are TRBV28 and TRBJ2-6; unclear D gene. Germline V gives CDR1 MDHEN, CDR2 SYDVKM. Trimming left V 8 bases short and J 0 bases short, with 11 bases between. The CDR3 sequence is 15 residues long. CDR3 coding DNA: TGTGCCAGCGGAGACTGGAGCTCTGGGGCCAACGTCCTGACTTTC. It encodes CASGDWSSGANVLTF.

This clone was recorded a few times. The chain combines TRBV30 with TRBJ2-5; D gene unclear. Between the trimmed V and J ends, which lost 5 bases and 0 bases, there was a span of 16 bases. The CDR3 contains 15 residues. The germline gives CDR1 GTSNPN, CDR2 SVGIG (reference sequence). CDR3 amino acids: CAWGLGKSHQETQYF. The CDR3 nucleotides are TGTGCCTGGGGCCTAGGGAAATCGCACCAAGAGACCCAGTACTTC.

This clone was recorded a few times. The CDR3 region is CASRKEQYF. CDR3 nucleotides: TGCGCCAGCAGGAAAGAGCAGTACTTC. V usage is TRBV5-1 and J usage is TRBJ2-7; D is unresolved. V was cut by 5 bases and J by 7 bases, with 4 bases left in between. In germline, CDR1 is SGHRS, CDR2 YFSETQ. The CDR3 runs 9 residues.

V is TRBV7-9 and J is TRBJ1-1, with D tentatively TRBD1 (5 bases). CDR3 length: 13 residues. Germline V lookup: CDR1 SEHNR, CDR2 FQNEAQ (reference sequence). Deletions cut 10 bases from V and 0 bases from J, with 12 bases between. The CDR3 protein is CATRMTVNTEAFF. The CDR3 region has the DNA TGTGCCACCAGGATGACAGTGAACACTGAAGCTTTCTTT. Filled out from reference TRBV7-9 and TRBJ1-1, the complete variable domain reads DTGVSQNPRHKITKRGQNVTFRCDPISEHNRLYWYRQTLGQGPEFLTYFQNEAQLEKSRLLSDRFSAERPKGSFSTLEIQRTEQGDSAMYLCATRMTVNTEAFFGQGTRLTVV.